The entry that follows covers one T cell receptor (beta chain) sequence. With V trimmed by 8 bases and J by 6 bases, 6 bases remained unmatched. From germline, CDR1 is SNHLY and CDR2 FYNNEI. The CDR3 totals 13 residues. RNA totalling roughly 0.5 to 1 ug underwent reverse transcription with random hexamers. TCRdb called the immunoSEQ multiplex PCR reads again in MiXCR, with one record for every CDR3 protein. The table shows around 280,000 distinct CDR3 sequences, with about 90% occurring only once. The sample originates from a study of CD8 T cells in Susac syndrome. The TCR sequence derives from a human donor with multiple sclerosis. Sequencing was done on a sample of CD4+ T cells from PBMCs. V and J are TRBV2 and TRBJ1-1; 10 bases are a match to TRBD1. The CDR3 DNA follows: TGTGCCAGCCTCCGGGACAGGGGACCTGAAGCTTTCTTT. Amino acids: CASLRDRGPEAFF.